This T cell receptor (beta chain) was recorded in a study of somatic mutations in cytotoxic T cells in rheumatoid arthritis. Points from the study as a whole: A single CD8+ clone exceeded 20% of CD8+ cells in about an eighth of the 65 patients.

The CDR3 has 12 amino acids. In germline, CDR1 is MNHEY, CDR2 SVGAGI. Notes on this clone: Its target is not known. Mismatch with germline at one junction end may stem from a read error.

Positive magnetic bead selection separated CD4+ and CD8+ cells, and flow cytometry confirmed purity. Sequencing used immunoSEQ multiplex PCR; TCRdb keeps in-frame clones, though not all of them. The sample consists of several thousand clones, 80% of them appearing once. The gene calls are TRBV6-5 and TRBJ1-2, with D tentatively TRBD1 (5 bases). Sequenced material: CD8+ T cells sorted from blood. This receptor was obtained from an adult with rheumatoid arthritis. The CDR3 sequence: CASSYRGDVAVF. The CDR3 bases are TGTGCCAGCAGTTACCGGGGGGACGTAGCTGTCTTC.